One and the same sample provided the 25 T cell receptor beta chains below, sequenced in a study of post-analysis software for immune sequencing data. Study-level findings and limits: About 5 TRBV segments, including TRBV5-6, TRBV5-1 and TRBV20-1, were more frequent in patients than controls.

No cognate antigen is known for these TCRs. TCR beta libraries were prepared from cDNA with unique molecular identifiers. TCRdb ran MiXCR on the PCR reads and lists one entry per CDR3 protein. The sample has hundreds of thousands of distinct CDR3 sequences; just under 30% are singletons. Sequencing was done on a sample of blood. Source of these receptors: a girl aged 10 to 17 with multiple sclerosis.

This clonotype turned up a few times. The chain combines TRBV5-6 with TRBJ2-3, with 9 bases fitting TRBD2. Trimming cost V 5 bases and J 2 bases; bases outside gene matches: 12. The CDR3 covers 17 residues. In germline, CDR1 is SGHDT, CDR2 YYEEEE. The chain's CDR3 is CASSIRTSDRITDTQYF. The CDR3 region has the DNA TGTGCCAGCAGTATACGGACTAGCGACAGGATCACAGATACGCAGTATTTT.

There are a few counts of this clonotype. The gene calls are TRBV7-2 and TRBJ2-3; 10 nucleotides match TRBD1. After removal of 4 bases from V and 5 bases from J, the junction contained 6 bases not matched to a gene. The CDR3 has 15 amino acids. Per germline, CDR1 SGHTA and CDR2 FQGNSA. Here the CDR3 DNA reads TGTGCCAGCAGCTCGAGACAGGGGGCTGGAGATACGCAGTATTTT. Its protein product is CASSSRQGAGDTQYF.

This clonotype was observed a handful of times. The J gene is TRBJ2-1, the V gene TRBV7-7; D might be TRBD2 (5 bases). The CDR3 extends over 13 amino acids. Trimming stripped 4 bases from V and 3 bases from J, with 7 bases between. Germline CDR1 reads SSHAT; CDR2 reads FNYEAQ (reference sequence). The CDR3 region is CASSSAGYNEQFF. The DNA of the CDR3 is TGTGCCAGCAGCTCCGCGGGCTACAATGAGCAGTTCTTC. Combining the CDR3 with reference TRBV7-7 and TRBJ2-1 gives the whole variable domain GAGVSQSPRYKVTKRGQDVTLRCDPISSHATLYWYQQALGQGPEFLTYFNYEAQPDKSGLPSDRFSAERPEGSISTLTIQRTEQRDSAMYRCASSSAGYNEQFFGPGTRLTVL.

The chain uses TRBV20-1 and TRBJ2-1; TRBD2 matches at 14 bases. Germline V gene sequence: CDR1 DFQATT, CDR2 SNEGSKA (reference sequence). CDR3 length: 16 amino acids. Losses at the gene ends were 6 bases for V and 5 bases for J; bases not matched to a gene: 9. The CDR3 region has the DNA TGCAGTGCGGGCCTGGGACTAGCGGGAGCCAACAATGAGCAGTTCTTC. Protein: CSAGLGLAGANNEQFF.

The gene calls are TRBV20-1 and TRBJ2-1, with 9 nucleotides matching TRBD2. This CDR3 contains 16 residues. Germline values: CDR1 DFQATT, CDR2 SNEGSKA (reference sequence). V shed 0 bases and J 13 bases; nucleotides not matched to a gene: 16. The chain's CDR3 is CSAREISGRARGEQFF. CDR3 DNA sequence: TGCAGTGCTAGAGAGATTAGCGGGAGAGCCAGAGGGGAACAGTTCTTC.

J is TRBJ2-7 and V is TRBV20-1; D not certain. The CDR3 sequence is 10 residues long. Germline CDR1 and CDR2: DFQATT and SNEGSKA (reference sequence). Trimming stripped 5 bases from V and 4 bases from J, with 6 bases between. CDR3: CSAAAYEQYF. The CDR3 DNA follows: TGCAGTGCTGCGGCGTACGAGCAGTACTTC.

The rearrangement uses TRBV6-6 and TRBJ2-3; 11 bases map to TRBD2. Trimming at V came to 6 bases and at J to 4 bases, leaving 6 bases not matched to a gene. This CDR3 spans 15 amino acids. The V gene's germline CDR1 is MNHNY and CDR2 SVGAGI (reference sequence). The CDR3, as DNA: TGTGCCAGCAGAACGACTAGCGGGATTTCAGATACGCAGTATTTT. It is translated as CASRTTSGISDTQYF.

The table lists this clonotype with a few counts. The CDR3 reads CASSVKNTGELFF. CDR3 in DNA: TGTGCCAGCAGTGTGAAGAACACCGGGGAGCTGTTTTTT. V and J are TRBV25-1 and TRBJ2-2; D remains unclear. The CDR3 covers 13 residues. Between the trimmed V and J ends, which lost 4 bases and 1 base, there was a span of 4 bases. CDR1 is MGHDK and CDR2 is SYGVNS in the germline V gene.

The V and J genes are TRBV6-6 and TRBJ2-7; unclear D gene. Germline CDR1 MNHNY, CDR2 SVGAGI (reference sequence). The CDR3 length is 16 residues. V was trimmed by 3 bases and J by 4 bases, leaving 19 bases between them. CDR3 residues: CASSYSPPGVSYEQYF. Here the CDR3 DNA reads TGTGCCAGCAGTTATTCGCCCCCTGGGGTATCTTACGAGCAGTACTTC.

This clonotype was detected a few times. This rearrangement joins TRBV5-1 to TRBJ1-4; D possibly corresponds to TRBD1 (6 bases). The CDR3 covers 15 residues. Germline CDR1 reads SGHRS; CDR2 reads YFSETQ. V was cut by 3 bases and J by 2 bases, with 11 bases left in between. CDR3 sequence: CASSSDSETNEKLFF. The CDR3 region has the DNA TGCGCCAGCAGCTCGGACAGTGAGACTAATGAAAAACTGTTTTTT.

In DNA form, the CDR3 reads TGTGCCAGCAGCGATCGGCCCGGACTAGCGGGAGGTAATGAGCAGTTCTTC. Encoded protein: CASSDRPGLAGGNEQFF. The chain employs TRBV5-4 and TRBJ2-1; TRBD2 agrees at 14 bases. V shed 4 bases and J 7 bases; nucleotides not matched to a gene: 10. The CDR3 spans 17 residues. Germline lookup yields CDR1 SGHNT and CDR2 YYREEE (reference sequence).

This clonotype was counted between two and nine times. The chain links TRBV6-5 to TRBJ2-2, with 12 bases identical to TRBD1. This CDR3 spans 14 amino acids. Germline trimming cut 10 bases from V and 6 bases from J; bases unmatched to any gene: 6. Germline values: CDR1 MNHEY, CDR2 SVGAGI. As DNA, the CDR3 is TGTGCCACCGCCGGGACAGGGGGCCCCGGGGAGCTGTTTTTT. Protein sequence: CATAGTGGPGELFF.

This clonotype turned up a few times. The chain joins TRBV7-8 to TRBJ2-1; the match to TRBD2 covers 9 bases. Germline V gene sequence: CDR1 SGHVS, CDR2 FQNEAQ. The CDR3 spans 20 residues. V shed 2 bases, J shed 5 bases, and the junction held 19 bases outside the gene matches. This chain's CDR3 is CASSLSGSGSFIGSHNEQFF. The CDR3 DNA reads as TGTGCCAGCAGCTTATCGGGTAGCGGGAGTTTTATTGGGTCCCACAATGAGCAGTTCTTC.

This sequence joins TRBV12-3 or TRBV12-4 and TRBJ2-1, with 9 positions matching TRBD1. J gave up 6 bases and V 5 bases, and 11 bases lay outside the gene matches. This CDR3 has 16 residues. This CDR3 is CASSPYQLDRGNEQFF. CDR3 nucleotides: TGTGCCAGCAGTCCATACCAATTGGACAGGGGCAATGAGCAGTTCTTC.

The chain couples TRBV20-1 to TRBJ2-5; D perhaps matches TRBD2 (5 bases). TRBJ2-7 explains the end of the DNA better; the J call may be wrong. Germline V gene sequence: CDR1 DFQATT, CDR2 SNEGSKA (reference sequence). This CDR3 spans 12 amino acids. CDR3 sequence: CSAPNERIEQYF. CDR3 nucleotides: TGCAGTGCCCCCAATGAGCGGATCGAGCAGTACTTC.

The genes are TRBV20-1 and TRBJ1-2, with D uncertain. The CDR3 spans 13 residues. Trimming removed 4 bases at V and 0 bases at J, with 9 bases between. Germline V lookup: CDR1 DFQATT, CDR2 SNEGSKA (reference sequence). The CDR3 nucleotides are TGCAGTGCTATAAGTGTGACTAACTATGGCTACACCTTC. It specifies CSAISVTNYGYTF.

This clonotype showed up just a few times. The chain uses TRBV25-1 and TRBJ2-1, with D unclear. The germline CDR1 and CDR2 sequences are MGHDK and SYGVNS. The CDR3 has 15 amino acids. V was pared by 7 bases and J by 9 bases, with 22 bases between. The CDR3 loop is CASTGLFLGRSEQFF. The DNA for the CDR3 is TGTGCCAGCACAGGCTTGTTTTTGGGAAGGAGTGAGCAGTTCTTC.

The V call is TRBV7-9, the J call TRBJ1-2; D is undetermined. The CDR3 loop spans 13 amino acids. Trimming pared 4 bases from V and 2 bases from J, leaving 8 bases between. Germline-derived CDR1 and CDR2 are SEHNR and FQNEAQ (reference sequence). The CDR3 region has the DNA TGTGCCAGCAGCTCGCGACGGAACTATGGCTACACCTTC. Its protein is CASSSRRNYGYTF.

This clonotype has more than one count but fewer than ten. The CDR3 here is CASTKPEGGDYEQYF. The CDR3 region has the DNA TGTGCCAGCACCAAACCCGAGGGAGGGGATTACGAGCAGTACTTC. V is TRBV21-1 and J is TRBJ2-7; the listed D gene, TRBD2, was not tested against the DNA. TRBV21-1 is assigned pseudogene status. CDR3 size: 15 residues.

This clonotype was detected only a few times. This sequence joins TRBV29-1 and TRBJ2-7; D might be TRBD2 (6 bases). CDR1 is SQVTM and CDR2 is ANQGSEA in the germline V gene. The CDR3 extends over 12 amino acids. V was pared by 6 bases and J by 2 bases, with 11 bases between. CDR3 nucleotides: TGCAGCGTGTGCCCGGGAGCCTACGAGCAGTACTTC. The encoded protein is CSVCPGAYEQYF.

The V and J genes are TRBV5-1 and TRBJ1-6; 7 bases agree with TRBD1. Germline CDR1 reads SGHRS; CDR2 reads YFSETQ. Trimming cost V 5 bases and J 7 bases; bases outside gene matches: 12. There are 16 residues in the CDR3. The CDR3 protein is CASSFLPGQPNSPLHF. The CDR3 nucleotides read TGCGCCAGCAGTTTCCTACCGGGACAGCCGAATTCACCCCTCCACTTT.

This clonotype occurred a few times. The V and J genes are TRBV5-1 and TRBJ1-2, with no clear D. V dropped 4 bases and J dropped 3 bases, with 13 bases sitting between them. This CDR3 has 14 residues. Germline CDR1 is SGHRS and CDR2 is YFSETQ. CDR3 nucleotides: TGCGCCAGCAGCCAGCTCGGCGGGGACTATGGCTACACCTTC. Translated, it gives CASSQLGGDYGYTF.

The chain is built from TRBV7-6 and TRBJ1-6; D gene unclear. The germline CDR1 and CDR2 sequences are SGHVS and FNYEAQ. The V end was cut by 5 bases, the J end by 7 bases, with 9 bases between. There are 13 residues in the CDR3. CDR3 nucleotide sequence: TGTGCCAGCAGCATAATCGTGAATTCACCCCTCCACTTT. Protein: CASSIIVNSPLHF.

V and J are TRBV20-1 and TRBJ2-5; a weak D match, TRBD2 (5 bases). Germline V CDR1 and CDR2: DFQATT, SNEGSKA (reference sequence). Trimming cost V 5 bases and J 5 bases, with 15 bases left between them. This CDR3 has 13 residues. The CDR3 DNA follows: TGCAGTGCTGACCCCGGGGTTGGGGAGACCCAGTACTTC. Translated: CSADPGVGETQYF.

This chain joins TRBV20-1 and TRBJ2-3; D is possibly TRBD2 (5 bases). This CDR3 has 15 amino acids. Germline V gene lookup returns CDR1 DFQATT and CDR2 SNEGSKA (reference sequence). V was trimmed by 4 bases and J by 2 bases, leaving 16 bases between them. In DNA, the CDR3 is TGCAGTGCTACTTCCGCCGGGAACCCCACAGATACGCAGTATTTT. It is translated as CSATSAGNPTDTQYF.